The 8 T cell receptor beta chains below come from one sample, sequenced in a study of T cell responses to AZD1222 COVID-19 vaccine. Clones were read by immunoSEQ multiplex PCR, and TCRdb kept only the in-frame ones, dropping some. The sample contains about 140,000 clones, approximately 86% of which appear only once. The material was peripheral blood, obtained on day 0 of AZD1222 vaccination. Every receptor here comes from an adult in good health.

The chain combines TRBV14 with TRBJ1-1, with 11 positions matching TRBD1. The germline V gene encodes CDR1 SGHDN and CDR2 FVKESK. V lost 3 bases, J lost 5 bases, and 11 bases stayed unmatched. The CDR3 extends over 17 amino acids. CDR3 sequence: CASSQLKGQGERTEAFF. CDR3 in DNA: TGTGCCAGCAGCCAGCTGAAGGGACAGGGGGAGAGAACTGAAGCTTTCTTT.

The genes are TRBV11-2 and TRBJ2-3; TRBD1 aligns across 12 bases. The CDR3 is 17 amino acids. Germline assignment: CDR1 SGHAT and CDR2 FQNNGV. The V segment lost 1 base and the J segment 0 bases; nucleotides outside the gene matches: 2. CDR3 sequence (DNA): TGTGCCAGCAGCTTAGCGGGACAGGGGGCTAGCACAGATACGCAGTATTTT. Residues: CASSLAGQGASTDTQYF. Together with reference TRBV11-2 and TRBJ2-3, the CDR3 gives the full variable domain: EAGVAQSPRYKIIEKRQSVAFWCNPISGHATLYWYQQILGQGPKLLIQFQNNGVVDDSQLPKDRFSAERLKGVDSTLKIQPAKLEDSAVYLCASSLAGQGASTDTQYFGPGTRLTVL.

The V gene is TRBV5-1, the J gene TRBJ1-3; 9 bases agree with TRBD1. The CDR3 contains 15 residues. Germline V gene lookup returns CDR1 SGHRS and CDR2 YFSETQ. V lost 3 bases, J lost 4 bases, and 5 bases stayed unmatched. The CDR3 loop reads CASSSQGAEGNTIYF. The CDR3 nucleotides read TGCGCCAGCAGCTCACAGGGGGCTGAGGGAAACACCATATATTTT.

The chain uses TRBV4-2 and TRBJ2-1; TRBD2 is a possible D gene (6 bases). Per the germline V gene, CDR1 is LGHNA and CDR2 is YNFKEQ. V was clipped by 5 bases and J by 8 bases, with 13 bases between them. The CDR3 totals 13 residues. The CDR3 reads CASSVGLLDEQFF. CDR3 DNA sequence: TGTGCCAGCAGCGTGGGACTTTTAGATGAGCAGTTCTTC.

The chain carries TRBV6-5 and TRBJ1-3, with D unclear. CDR1 is MNHEY and CDR2 is SVGAGI in the germline V gene. The CDR3 has 15 amino acids. V lost 2 bases and J 2 bases, leaving 10 bases between the germline ends. CDR3 DNA sequence: TGTGCCAGCAGTTACATGACGGGAACTGGAAACACCATATATTTT. It is translated as CASSYMTGTGNTIYF.

This sequence joins TRBV19 and TRBJ1-4; D gene ambiguous. The V end was cut by 10 bases, the J end by 6 bases, with 9 bases between. The CDR3 has 11 amino acids. The V gene's germline CDR1 is LNHDA and CDR2 SQIVND (reference sequence). DNA for the CDR3: TGTGCCACCGGAAGGTATGAAAAACTGTTTTTT. Translating it yields CATGRYEKLFF.

The chain combines TRBV11-3 with TRBJ1-3; TRBD1 is a possible D gene (6 bases). Trimming left V 4 bases short and J 0 bases short, with 7 bases between. The CDR3 runs 14 residues. CDR1 SGHNT and CDR2 YENEEA come from the germline V gene. The CDR3 loop reads CASSSGDSGNTIYF. CDR3 sequence (DNA): TGTGCCAGCAGCTCAGGGGACTCTGGAAACACCATATATTTT. The variable domain in full, completed from reference TRBV11-3 and TRBJ1-3, reads EAGVVQSPRYKIIEKKQPVAFWCNPISGHNTLYWYLQNLGQGPELLIRYENEEAVDDSQLPKDRFSAERLKGVDSTLKIQPAELGDSAVYLCASSSGDSGNTIYFGEGSWLTVV.

The chain joins TRBV5-4 to TRBJ1-1, with 9 bases that match TRBD1. Germline V lookup: CDR1 SGHNT, CDR2 YYREEE (reference sequence). V lost 2 bases to trimming and J lost 4 bases; unmatched junction nucleotides: 9. The CDR3 is 16 amino acids. CDR3 protein: CASSFRDRVVITEAFF. For the CDR3, the DNA is TGTGCCAGCAGCTTCCGGGACAGGGTCGTTATCACTGAAGCTTTCTTT.